The clone carrying this TCR beta chain has more than one count but fewer than ten. Its cognate antigen is unknown. The planned depth of sequencing spanned 1 in 200,000 to 1 in 1 million T cells. Libraries were prepared by immunoSEQ multiplex PCR; TCRdb keeps only in-frame clonotypes and omits some of them. The sample includes fewer than 400,000 clones, under 70% of them seen just once. This sample is part of a study of cytotoxic CD8 clonotypes in ibrutinib-treated CLL. Study results and limitations: Having risen at ibrutinib response, clonality had fallen back toward baseline by progression. Sampling times (in sustained-remission versus progressing patients) were not the same. Starting clonality was above that of age-matched healthy donors and tracked circulating CD8+ T-cell counts.

Deletions cut 0 bases from V and 2 bases from J, with 2 bases between. Germline CDR1 and CDR2: SGHTA and FQGNSA. CDR3 length: 13 amino acids. Sequenced material: PBMCs, taken after 36 months of ibrutinib treatment. The chain links TRBV7-2 to TRBJ2-1, with D unclear. This TCR came from a human donor with chronic lymphocytic leukemia. DNA of the CDR3: TGTGCCAGCAGCTTAGCCACCTACAATGAGCAGTTCTTC. Translating gives CASSLATYNEQFF.